The next 26 T cell receptor beta chains were all read from a single sample in a study of blood T cell repertoires in COVID-19. Libraries were prepared by immunoSEQ multiplex PCR; TCRdb keeps only in-frame clonotypes and omits some of them. The data hold about 160,000 clones, with about four fifths observed a single time. Sequencing was done on a sample of peripheral blood. The receptor set was obtained from a man between 70 and 80 years old with acute or convalescent COVID-19.

The rearrangement joins TRBV7-6 to TRBJ2-7; 9 bases map to TRBD1. The CDR3 totals 15 residues. V dropped 1 base and J dropped 2; count of bases not matched to a gene: 3. From germline, CDR1 is SGHVS and CDR2 FNYEAQ. This CDR3 reads CASSLGGQGAYEQYF. CDR3 nucleotides: TGTGCCAGCAGCTTAGGGGGACAGGGAGCCTACGAGCAGTACTTC.

The chain uses TRBV24-1 and TRBJ2-2; 11 positions agree with TRBD2. The CDR3 spans 16 residues. Trimming cost V 2 bases and J 4 bases; bases outside gene matches: 2. Germline CDR1 KGHDR, CDR2 SFDVKD. CDR3 bases: TGTGCCACCAGTGATTATAGCGGGAGGGGCACCGGGGAGCTGTTTTTT. It encodes CATSDYSGRGTGELFF.

The rearrangement uses TRBV9 and TRBJ2-2; a possible D gene is TRBD2 (5 bases). The CDR3 is made up of 13 amino acids. Germline V gene sequence: CDR1 SGDLS, CDR2 YYNGEE. Trimming took off 4 bases at V and 6 bases at J, with 10 bases between the two ends. CDR3 in amino acids: CASSRGSAGELFF. The CDR3 DNA sequence: TGTGCCAGCAGCAGAGGTAGCGCCGGGGAGCTGTTTTTT. Supplemented by reference TRBV9 and TRBJ2-2, the full variable domain reads DSGVTQTPKHLITATGQRVTLRCSPRSGDLSVYWYQQSLDQGLQFLIQYYNGEERAKGNILERFSAQQFPDLHSELNLSSLELGDSALYFCASSRGSAGELFFGEGSRLTVL.

This clone was detected a few times. In DNA, the CDR3 is TGTGCCAGCAGTCCCAGGGGGCGCTTCCAGCCCCAGCATTTT. This codes for CASSPRGRFQPQHF. The J gene is TRBJ1-5, the V gene TRBV6-5, with 8 nucleotides matching TRBD1. Looked up from germline, CDR1 is MNHEY and CDR2 is SVGAGI. Trimming cost V 5 bases and J 7 bases; bases outside gene matches: 7. The CDR3 is 14 residues long.

The J gene is TRBJ1-2, the V gene TRBV9, with D possibly TRBD1 on 6 matching bases. Germline V CDR1 and CDR2: SGDLS, YYNGEE. The CDR3 runs 12 residues. The V gene lost 8 bases and the J gene lost 6 bases, with 14 bases spanning the gap. CDR3 sequence: CARSGGADGYTF. CDR3 bases: TGTGCCAGAAGTGGGGGGGCTGATGGCTACACCTTC.

CDR3 sequence: CASSLAGTATYEQYF. The CDR3 region has the DNA TGCGCCAGCAGCTTAGCCGGGACAGCTACCTACGAGCAGTACTTC. V gene TRBV5-1 combines with J gene TRBJ2-7, with 7 bases matching TRBD1. Germline V lookup: CDR1 SGHRS, CDR2 YFSETQ. The V gene end was trimmed by 2 bases and the J gene end by 2 bases; junction bases not matched to a gene: 7. This CDR3 is built from 15 residues. The full variable domain, its missing parts supplied by reference TRBV5-1 and TRBJ2-7, is KAGVTQTPRYLIKTRGQQVTLSCSPISGHRSVSWYQQTPGQGLQFLFEYFSETQRNKGNFPGRFSGRQFSNSRSEMNVSTLELGDSALYLCASSLAGTATYEQYFGPGTRLTVT.

This chain uses TRBV21-1 with TRBJ1-5. TRBV21-1 is a listed pseudogene. This CDR3 has 14 amino acids. The CDR3 nucleotides read TGTGCCAGCAGCAAAGCGCGGGGGTATCAGCCCCAGCATTTT. Protein sequence: CASSKARGYQPQHF.

The genes are TRBV7-3 and TRBJ2-3; TRBD2 aligns across 7 bases. Germline CDR1 is SGHTA and CDR2 is FQGTGA. J was trimmed by 2 bases and V by 4 bases; bases with no gene match: 9. This CDR3 is built from 16 residues. The CDR3 sequence is CASSSMTGGYTDTQYF. Here the CDR3 DNA reads TGTGCCAGCAGCTCCATGACGGGGGGATACACAGATACGCAGTATTTT.

The chain combines TRBV19 with TRBJ1-3, with 7 positions matching TRBD1. This CDR3 region has 16 residues. Looked up from germline, CDR1 is LNHDA and CDR2 is SQIVND (reference sequence). V shed 3 bases, J shed 4 bases, and the junction held 9 bases outside the gene matches. This chain's CDR3 is CASSILTRGFGNTIYF. CDR3 in DNA: TGTGCCAGTAGTATCCTCACCAGGGGGTTCGGAAACACCATATATTTT. The variable domain in full, completed from reference TRBV19 and TRBJ1-3, reads DGGITQSPKYLFRKEGQNVTLSCEQNLNHDAMYWYRQDPGQGLRLIYYSQIVNDFQKGDIAEGYSVSREKKESFPLTVTSAQKNPTAFYLCASSILTRGFGNTIYFGEGSWLTVV.

The rearrangement joins TRBV11-3 to TRBJ2-1; 7 bases fit TRBD1. The trim removed 1 base at V and 3 bases at J, leaving 3 bases unmatched. This CDR3 region has 15 residues. Germline loops: CDR1 SGHNT, CDR2 YENEEA. The CDR3 region is CASSLGGTDYNEQFF. As DNA, the CDR3 is TGTGCCAGCAGCTTAGGAGGGACAGACTACAATGAGCAGTTCTTC.

The chain has TRBV27 and TRBJ2-7, with D perhaps matching TRBD2 (5 bases). Germline-derived CDR1 and CDR2 are MNHEY and SMNVEV (reference sequence). The V and J ends lost 3 bases and 5 bases respectively, with 14 bases between them. The CDR3 has 14 residues. The CDR3 DNA is TGTGCCAGCAGTTTTGTGGACTCGTTCGACGAGCAGTACTTC. Its protein is CASSFVDSFDEQYF.

Concerning this clone: This CDR3 is also generated by other DNA sequences in the sample. The rearrangement joins TRBV28 to TRBJ1-5, with D tentatively TRBD1 (6 bases). The V gene lost 5 bases and the J gene lost 2 bases, with 13 bases spanning the gap. The germline V gene has CDR1 MDHEN and CDR2 SYDVKM. The CDR3 length is 15 residues. This chain's CDR3 is CASSPLSGGNQPQHF. CDR3 DNA: TGTGCCAGCAGTCCCCTTTCAGGGGGCAATCAGCCCCAGCATTTT.

There are a few counts of this clone. CDR3 protein: CASSEPTGSYGYTF. In DNA form, the CDR3 reads TGTGCCAGCAGTGAACCCACAGGGAGCTATGGCTACACCTTC. The rearrangement uses TRBV6-1 and TRBJ1-2; D might be TRBD1 (6 bases). Germline V gene data show CDR1 as MNHNS and CDR2 as SASEGT. CDR3 length: 14 amino acids. Trimming removed 2 bases from V and 4 bases from J, with 11 bases in between.

The gene calls are TRBV6-4 and TRBJ2-1; 8 bases match TRBD1. From germline, CDR1 is MRHNA and CDR2 SNTAGT. Losses at the gene ends were 6 bases for V and 6 bases for J; bases not matched to a gene: 10. The CDR3 extends over 15 amino acids. CDR3 DNA: TGTGCCAGCAGCGCGGACAGGGTCTCGGCCAATGAGCAGTTCTTC. Translating it yields CASSADRVSANEQFF.

The V and J genes are TRBV30 and TRBJ1-5, with D tentatively TRBD1 (5 bases). Trimming cost V 3 bases and J 1 base, with 7 bases left between them. CDR3 size: 13 residues. The germline V gene has CDR1 GTSNPN and CDR2 SVGIG (reference sequence). Here the CDR3 reads CAWRGGSNQPQHF. The DNA for the CDR3 is TGTGCCTGGAGGGGGGGGAGCAATCAGCCCCAGCATTTT.

The chain has TRBV3-1 (or the pseudogene TRBV3-2) and TRBJ1-2; maybe TRBD1 (5 bases). The CDR3 runs to 13 residues. Looked up from germline, CDR1 is LGHDT and CDR2 is YNNKEL (reference sequence). V was trimmed by 4 bases and J by 5 bases, leaving 11 bases between them. CDR3 nucleotides: TGTGCCAGCAGCCCCGACAGACAGTATGGCTACACCTTC. It codes for CASSPDRQYGYTF.

The chain carries TRBV2 and TRBJ2-7, with TRBD2 identical over 15 bases. V shed 6 bases and J 7 bases; nucleotides not matched to a gene: 7. The CDR3 is 15 amino acids. Germline CDR1 SNHLY, CDR2 FYNNEI. The chain's CDR3 is CASSKRTSGGDEQYF. The CDR3, as DNA: TGTGCCAGCAGCAAGCGGACTAGCGGGGGGGATGAGCAGTACTTC.

This rearrangement joins TRBV7-9 to TRBJ1-4; 7 bases align to TRBD1. This CDR3 has 14 residues. With V trimmed by 5 bases and J by 4 bases, 4 bases remained unmatched. Germline V gives CDR1 SEHNR, CDR2 FQNEAQ (reference sequence). The CDR3 nucleotides are TGTGCCAGCAGCGCGGGACAGAATAATGAAAAACTGTTTTTT. Translated, it gives CASSAGQNNEKLFF.

J is TRBJ2-3 and V is TRBV3-1 (or the pseudogene TRBV3-2); 16 bases are a match to TRBD2. The CDR3 is made up of 18 amino acids. Trimming took 1 base from V and 6 from J; bases not matched to a gene: 7. In germline, CDR1 is LGHDT, CDR2 YNNKEL (reference sequence). CDR3 amino acids: CASSQVGTSGRARDTQYF. CDR3 coding DNA: TGTGCCAGCAGCCAAGTGGGGACTAGCGGGAGGGCCCGCGATACGCAGTATTTT.

This clone was detected once. The CDR3 loop reads CASSPGQGHTDTQYF. The CDR3, as DNA: TGCGCCAGCAGCCCGGGACAGGGACACACAGATACGCAGTATTTT. The rearrangement joins TRBV5-1 to TRBJ2-3; 9 bases agree with TRBD1. This CDR3 has 15 amino acids. Germline values: CDR1 SGHRS, CDR2 YFSETQ. Trimming at V came to 4 bases and at J to 2 bases, leaving 5 bases not matched to a gene.

This chain connects TRBV19 to TRBJ2-2, with 8 bases that match TRBD2. Germline-derived CDR1 and CDR2 are LNHDA and SQIVND (reference sequence). Germline trimming cut 9 bases from V and 4 bases from J; bases unmatched to any gene: 7. There are 14 residues in the CDR3. CDR3 sequence: CASSLSGITGELFF. For the CDR3, the DNA is TGTGCCAGCTCTCTTAGCGGGATCACCGGGGAGCTGTTTTTT.

Remarks on this clone: Because it lacks the conserved phenylalanine or tryptophan at the end, this CDR3 is likely a read error. It is unclear where the CDR3 begins or ends on the DNA, so no DNA is shown, and the CDR3 is as TCRdb lists it. This rearrangement joins TRBV28 to TRBJ1-2; the tabulated D call, TRBD1, remains unverified against the DNA. The CDR3 comprises 14 residues, both ends counted. Germline CDR1 is MDHEN and CDR2 is SYDVKM. CDR3 residues: CASSSSGTGPSILP.

J is TRBJ2-1 and V is TRBV28, with 12 bases lining up with TRBD1. The CDR3 loop spans 16 amino acids. CDR1 MDHEN and CDR2 SYDVKM come from the germline V gene. Trimming cost V 6 bases and J 5 bases; bases outside gene matches: 8. CDR3 coding DNA: TGTGCCAGCAGCCCTCCAGGGACAGGGGGCCACAATGAGCAGTTCTTC. Encoded protein: CASSPPGTGGHNEQFF.

The CDR3 coding sequence is TGTGCCAGCAGCCTTAGGGGGGGACCCGGAAACACCATATATTTT. Translating gives CASSLRGGPGNTIYF. This sequence joins TRBV7-9 and TRBJ1-3, with D possibly TRBD1 on 6 matching bases. The CDR3 covers 15 residues. The V gene lost 5 bases and the J gene lost 4 bases, with 15 bases spanning the gap. CDR1 and CDR2 from the germline V gene are SEHNR and FQNEAQ (reference sequence).

The chain uses TRBV5-1 and TRBJ1-6; tentative D call: TRBD1 (5 bases). Trimming took off 0 bases at V and 6 bases at J, with 16 bases between the two ends. Per germline, CDR1 SGHRS and CDR2 YFSETQ. CDR3 size: 17 residues. Here the CDR3 DNA reads TGCGCCAGCAGCTTGGAGACAGCTCTAAATGGTAATTCACCCCTCCACTTT. It codes for CASSLETALNGNSPLHF.

The DNA of the CDR3 is TGTGCCAGCACCAAAACCCGGACGGGACATAACACTGAAGCTTTCTTT. Protein: CASTKTRTGHNTEAFF. The rearrangement links TRBV27 to TRBJ1-1; TRBD1 might be the D (6 bases). CDR3 size: 16 residues. V was shortened by 7 bases and J by 2 bases, with 20 bases between the two germline ends. Germline V gives CDR1 MNHEY, CDR2 SMNVEV (reference sequence).